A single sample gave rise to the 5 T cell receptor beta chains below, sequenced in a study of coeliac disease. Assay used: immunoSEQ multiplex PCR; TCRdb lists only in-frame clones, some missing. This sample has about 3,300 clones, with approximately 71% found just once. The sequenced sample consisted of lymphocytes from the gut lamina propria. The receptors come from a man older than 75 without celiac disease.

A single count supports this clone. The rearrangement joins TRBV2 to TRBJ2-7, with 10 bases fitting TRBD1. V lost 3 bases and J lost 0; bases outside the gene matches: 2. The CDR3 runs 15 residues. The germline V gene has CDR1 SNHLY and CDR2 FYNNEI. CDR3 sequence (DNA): TGTGCCAGCAGTGACTGGGACAGGGGCTCCTACGAGCAGTACTTC. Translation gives CASSDWDRGSYEQYF.

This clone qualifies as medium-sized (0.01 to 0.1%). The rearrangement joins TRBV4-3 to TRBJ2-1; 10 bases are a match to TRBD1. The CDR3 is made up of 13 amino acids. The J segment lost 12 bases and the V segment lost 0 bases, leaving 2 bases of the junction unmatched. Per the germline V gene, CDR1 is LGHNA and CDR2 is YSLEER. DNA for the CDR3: TGCGCCAGCAGCCAAGACCGGACAGGGGGGCAGTTCTTC. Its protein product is CASSQDRTGGQFF.

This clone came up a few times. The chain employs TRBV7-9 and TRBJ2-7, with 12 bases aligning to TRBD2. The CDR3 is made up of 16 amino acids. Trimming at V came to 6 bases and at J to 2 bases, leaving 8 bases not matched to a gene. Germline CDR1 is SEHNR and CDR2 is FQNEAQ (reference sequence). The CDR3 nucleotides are TGTGCCAGCAGGGCTAGCGGGAGGGTTCAGCCCTACGAGCAGTACTTC. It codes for CASRASGRVQPYEQYF.

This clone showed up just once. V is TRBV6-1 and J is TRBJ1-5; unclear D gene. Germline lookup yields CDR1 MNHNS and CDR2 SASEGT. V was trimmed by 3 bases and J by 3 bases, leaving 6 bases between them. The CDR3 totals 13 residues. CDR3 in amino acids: CASSEGNNQPQHF. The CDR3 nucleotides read TGTGCCAGCAGTGAGGGCAACAATCAGCCCCAGCATTTT.

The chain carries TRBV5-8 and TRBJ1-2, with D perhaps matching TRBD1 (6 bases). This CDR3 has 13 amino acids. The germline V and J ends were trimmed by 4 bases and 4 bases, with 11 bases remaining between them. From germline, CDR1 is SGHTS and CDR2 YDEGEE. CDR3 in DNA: TGTGCCAGCAGCGAAAGACAGGCCTATGGCTACACCTTC. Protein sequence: CASSERQAYGYTF. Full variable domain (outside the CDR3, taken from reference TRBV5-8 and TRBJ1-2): EAGVTQSPTHLIKTRGQQATLRCSPISGHTSVYWYQQALGLGLQFLLWYDEGEERNRGNFPPRFSGRQFPNYSSELNVNALELEDSALYLCASSERQAYGYTFGSGTRLTVV.